The TCR beta chain under discussion was sequenced for a study of human T cells and chemical hapten exposure. Across the whole study: There were per-sample TCR yield variations, arising mainly from small pooled library volume differences.

Regarding this clonotype: Its antigen remains unknown.

Time point meaning: healthy volunteer bleed at 2 weeks. The authors' total RNA extraction used unfractionated whole blood. Overall study findings and caveats: DPC sensitization left the count of TCRs above 1 in 1000 unchanged.

Individual cDNA molecules (in the library) carried attached unique molecular identifiers. Each CDR3 protein is one row after TCRdb ran MiXCR on the RACE reads. Here the sample spans about 130,000 distinct CDR3 sequences, about 8.2% being singletons. The ends lost 5 bases at V and 3 bases at J; junction bases unmatched: 4. The V gene's germline CDR1 is SEHNR and CDR2 FQNEAQ (reference sequence). The CDR3 extends over 15 amino acids. The material sequenced was whole blood. The receptor was isolated from a male donor in good health. Some clones in this sample may be carry-over from other donors' samples. This chain joins TRBV7-9 and TRBJ2-2; TRBD1 aligns across 9 bases. DNA for the CDR3: TGTGCCAGCAGCAGGGGACAGGGAGACACCGGGGAGCTGTTTTTT. Its protein product is CASSRGQGDTGELFF.